This TCR beta chain was captured by sequencing in a study of a mutant IDH1 vaccine in newly diagnosed glioma. About the research overall: Treated patients had a mean age of around 40 years and a sex split that was approximately 62% male and about 38% female. Patients had received radiotherapy, temozolomide, or both previously, most receiving both.

The CDR3 totals 14 residues. Trimming pared 3 bases from V and 4 bases from J, leaving 10 bases between. Germline CDR1 reads KGHSH; CDR2 reads LQKENI. Libraries were prepared by immunoSEQ multiplex PCR; TCRdb keeps only in-frame clonotypes and omits some of them. Among over 75,000 clones, about 87% were seen once, and the ten largest hold approximately 0.57%. The time point denotes: baseline, week 1 (first vaccination visit). Treatment specified: pre-vaccination baseline after standard-of-care therapy. Every donor had a new WHO grade 3 or 4 astrocytoma that was IDH1-mutant, with loss of nuclear ATRX. The specimen was PBMCs, collected from a glioma patient treated with radiotherapy, temozolomide or both. The TCR sequence derives from a woman aged 45-65 years with glioma. The V call is TRBV18, the J call TRBJ2-1; D gene uncertain. The CDR3 region is CASSPMERYNEQFF. CDR3 DNA: TGTGCCAGCTCACCCATGGAACGTTACAATGAGCAGTTCTTC.